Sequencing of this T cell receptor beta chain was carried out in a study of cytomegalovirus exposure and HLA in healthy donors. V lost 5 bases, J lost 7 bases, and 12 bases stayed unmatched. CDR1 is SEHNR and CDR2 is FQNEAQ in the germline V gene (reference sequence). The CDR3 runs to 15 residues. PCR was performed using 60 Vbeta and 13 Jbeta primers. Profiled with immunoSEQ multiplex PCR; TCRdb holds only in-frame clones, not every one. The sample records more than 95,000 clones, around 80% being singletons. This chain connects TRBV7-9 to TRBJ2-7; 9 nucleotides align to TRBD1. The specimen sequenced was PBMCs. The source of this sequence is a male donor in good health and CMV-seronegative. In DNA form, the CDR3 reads TGTGCCAGCAGCACCGGGACAGGGTTTCTCGGAGAGCAGTACTTC. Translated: CASSTGTGFLGEQYF.